A single sample gave rise to the 4 T cell receptor beta chains below, sequenced in a study of T cell responses to AZD1222 COVID-19 vaccine. TCRdb's copy holds only in-frame clones and misses some; the assay was immunoSEQ multiplex PCR. The sample records tens of thousands of clones, about 80% being singletons. Here the sequenced sample was peripheral blood, taken 28 days after the second AZD1222 dose. The receptors derive from an adult who received the AZD1222 COVID-19 vaccine.

The chain uses TRBV7-9 and TRBJ1-6; D not resolved. Per the germline V gene, CDR1 is SEHNR and CDR2 is FQNEAQ (reference sequence). V shed 5 bases and J shed 7 bases, with 15 bases lying between them. CDR3 size: 15 residues. DNA for the CDR3: TGTGCCAGCAGCCCAGTGGAGGTTCGGAATTCACCCCTCCACTTT. The encoded protein is CASSPVEVRNSPLHF.

In this sample, this clone turned up a few times. The chain carries TRBV9 and TRBJ1-4, with D hard to call. Deletions cut 4 bases from V and 0 bases from J, with 10 bases between. Looked up from germline, CDR1 is SGDLS and CDR2 is YYNGEE. The CDR3 extends over 15 amino acids. CDR3 residues: CASSPGLSTNEKLFF. In nucleotides, the CDR3 is TGTGCCAGCAGCCCAGGACTCTCAACTAATGAAAAACTGTTTTTT.

The chain uses TRBV5-1 and TRBJ2-3; the D gene is possibly TRBD1 (7 bases). This CDR3 spans 15 amino acids. V gave up 6 bases and J gave up 2 bases, with 16 bases separating them. Germline loops: CDR1 SGHRS, CDR2 YFSETQ. Here the CDR3 reads CASNQGGKYTDTQYF. The CDR3 DNA is TGCGCCAGCAACCAGGGGGGCAAATACACAGATACGCAGTATTTT.

This rearrangement joins TRBV30 to TRBJ1-2; 7 nucleotides line up with TRBD1. This CDR3 spans 15 amino acids. Germline CDR1 is GTSNPN and CDR2 is SVGIG (reference sequence). Trimming took 1 base from V and 3 from J; bases not matched to a gene: 8. The CDR3 protein is CAWSGGQSEYYGYTF. DNA of the CDR3: TGTGCCTGGAGTGGGGGACAGTCAGAGTACTATGGCTACACCTTC.